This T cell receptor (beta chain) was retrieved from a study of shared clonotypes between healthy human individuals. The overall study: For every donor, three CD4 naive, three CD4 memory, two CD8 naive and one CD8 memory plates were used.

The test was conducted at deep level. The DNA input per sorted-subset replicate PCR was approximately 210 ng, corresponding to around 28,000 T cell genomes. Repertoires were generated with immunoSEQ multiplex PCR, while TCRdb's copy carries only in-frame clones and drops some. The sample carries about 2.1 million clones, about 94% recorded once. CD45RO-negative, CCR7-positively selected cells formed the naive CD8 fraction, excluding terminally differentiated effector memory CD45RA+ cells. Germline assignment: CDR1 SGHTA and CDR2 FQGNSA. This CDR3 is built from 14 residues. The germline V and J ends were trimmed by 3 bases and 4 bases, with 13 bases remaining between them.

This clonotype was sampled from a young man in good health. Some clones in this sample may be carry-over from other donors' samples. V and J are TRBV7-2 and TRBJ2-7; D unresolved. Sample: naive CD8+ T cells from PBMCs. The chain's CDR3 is CASSFFGSVYEQYF. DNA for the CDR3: TGTGCCAGCAGCTTTTTTGGGTCGGTTTACGAGCAGTACTTC. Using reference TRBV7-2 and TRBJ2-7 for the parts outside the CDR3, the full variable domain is GAGVSQSPSNKVTEKGKDVELRCDPISGHTALYWYRQSLGQGLEFLIYFQGNSAPDKSGLPSDRFSAERTGGSVSTLTIQRTQQEDSAVYLCASSFFGSVYEQYFGPGTRLTVT.